Shown below are 30 T cell receptor beta chains from a single sample sequenced in a study of OX40 agonist ivuxolimab in advanced cancers. This table comes from immunoSEQ multiplex PCR, and its TCRdb copy is limited to in-frame clones, with some not included. The table lists just over 60,000 clones, more than 90% of them singletons. Specimen: CD4+ or CD8+ T cells sorted from blood, collected in a trial of the OX40 agonist ivuxolimab. These receptor sequences come from an adult with an advanced solid tumor such as melanoma, head and neck, liver or kidney cancer.

V gene TRBV7-6 combines with J gene TRBJ1-2; 9 nucleotides agree with TRBD1. From germline, CDR1 is SGHVS and CDR2 FNYEAQ. The trim removed 4 bases at V and 6 bases at J, leaving 9 bases unmatched. The CDR3 has 15 residues. The CDR3 is CASSSRARQGDGYTF. CDR3 DNA sequence: TGTGCCAGCAGCTCTAGGGCGCGACAGGGGGATGGCTACACCTTC.

This clone was seen only once. This rearrangement joins TRBV7-3 to TRBJ1-1; D remains ambiguous. Trimming shortened V by 2 bases and J by 3 bases, and 7 bases separated the two germline ends. The CDR3 consists of 13 residues. Per germline, CDR1 SGHTA and CDR2 FQGTGA. The CDR3 region has the DNA TGTGCCAGCAGCTTAGAGACGGACACTGAAGCTTTCTTT. Translating gives CASSLETDTEAFF.

This clone was counted between two and nine times. The chain uses TRBV6-1 and TRBJ2-7, with a tentative D call TRBD2 (5 bases). V was pared by 4 bases and J by 0 bases, with 16 bases between. There are 16 residues in the CDR3. Germline V gene sequence: CDR1 MNHNS, CDR2 SASEGT. The CDR3 loop reads CASSAQSGLTSYEQYF. The CDR3 DNA reads as TGTGCCAGCAGTGCGCAGAGCGGACTGACCTCCTACGAGCAGTACTTC.

This clone came up once. This CDR3 is CASRGTGTNYGYTF. CDR3 nucleotide sequence: TGTGCCAGCAGGGGGACAGGAACTAACTATGGCTACACCTTC. The chain has TRBV25-1 and TRBJ1-2, with 8 bases fitting TRBD1. J gave up 0 bases and V 6 bases, and 3 bases lay outside the gene matches. This CDR3 spans 14 amino acids. Germline CDR1 reads MGHDK; CDR2 reads SYGVNS.

The chain employs TRBV30 and TRBJ2-7; no clear D gene. Germline CDR1 GTSNPN, CDR2 SVGIG (reference sequence). The CDR3 is 12 residues long. The V end was cut by 6 bases, the J end by 0 bases, with 9 bases between. The CDR3 is CACIQNSYEQYF. As DNA, the CDR3 is TGTGCCTGTATACAGAACTCCTACGAGCAGTACTTC.

The chain couples TRBV29-1 to TRBJ1-1, with D possibly TRBD1 on 5 matching bases. The CDR3 is made up of 13 amino acids. Per germline, CDR1 SQVTM and CDR2 ANQGSEA. Trimming removed 6 bases at V and 0 bases at J, with 11 bases between. This CDR3 is CSVNRIMNTEAFF. The CDR3, as DNA: TGCAGCGTCAACAGGATTATGAACACTGAAGCTTTCTTT.

V and J are TRBV10-1 and TRBJ2-3, with D maybe TRBD1 (5 bases). V lost 8 bases to trimming and J lost 1 base, with 16 bases between them. Looked up from germline, CDR1 is WNHNN and CDR2 is SYGVQD (reference sequence). This CDR3 region has 15 residues. The CDR3 loop is CASGSGILGTDTQYF. CDR3 coding DNA: TGCGCCAGCGGATCAGGGATCTTGGGCACAGATACGCAGTATTTT.

This clone was recorded only once. This chain joins TRBV5-1 and TRBJ1-1; D uncertain. Trimming cost V 0 bases and J 7 bases, with 7 bases left between them. CDR1 and CDR2 from the germline V gene are SGHRS and YFSETQ. This CDR3 has 12 amino acids. CDR3 sequence reads: CASSLESNEAFF. CDR3 nucleotides: TGCGCCAGCAGCTTGGAAAGTAATGAAGCTTTCTTT.

The chain has TRBV5-1 and TRBJ2-3; D remains ambiguous. Trimming removed 0 bases at V and 6 bases at J, with 5 bases between. CDR3 size: 12 residues. Germline V CDR1 and CDR2: SGHRS, YFSETQ. CDR3 in DNA: TGCGCCAGCAGCTTGGTCGCGGATACGCAGTATTTT. Translating gives CASSLVADTQYF.

The rearrangement links TRBV19 to TRBJ1-4, with TRBD1 matching over 9 bases. Germline values: CDR1 LNHDA, CDR2 SQIVND (reference sequence). The CDR3 runs 14 residues. The V segment lost 6 bases and the J segment 6 bases; nucleotides outside the gene matches: 5. This chain's CDR3 is CASSPGQGHEKLFF. CDR3 in DNA: TGTGCCAGTAGCCCCGGACAGGGGCATGAAAAACTGTTTTTT.

J is TRBJ2-5 and V is TRBV29-1; 11 nucleotides match TRBD1. The ends lost 7 bases at V and 2 bases at J; junction bases unmatched: 6. The CDR3 is made up of 14 amino acids. Germline values: CDR1 SQVTM, CDR2 ANQGSEA. For the CDR3, the DNA is TGCAGCGCTACGGACAGGGGGCTACAAGAGACCCAGTACTTC. Residues: CSATDRGLQETQYF.

The chain has TRBV5-1 and TRBJ1-1, with D perhaps matching TRBD1 (5 bases). This CDR3 spans 15 amino acids. In germline, CDR1 is SGHRS, CDR2 YFSETQ. V lost 0 bases and J 1 base, leaving 10 bases between the germline ends. CDR3 coding DNA: TGCGCCAGCAGCTTGGGCTGGGGGGAGAACACTGAAGCTTTCTTT. Its protein product is CASSLGWGENTEAFF.

This chain connects TRBV5-6 to TRBJ2-7, with D unclear. Germline values: CDR1 SGHDT, CDR2 YYEEEE. The V end was cut by 0 bases, the J end by 4 bases, with 11 bases between. CDR3 length equals 14 residues. CDR3 region: CASSLGPDNYEQYF. In DNA, the CDR3 is TGTGCCAGCAGCTTGGGACCCGACAATTACGAGCAGTACTTC.

J is TRBJ1-3 and V is TRBV30; D is unclear. CDR1 and CDR2 (germline): GTSNPN, SVGIG (reference sequence). Trimming took off 4 bases at V and 4 bases at J, with 29 bases between the two ends. The CDR3 has 19 residues. CDR3 nucleotides: TGTGCCTGGACAGCGCATCTCCTTATCAGCGGTTTGGGCGGAAACACCATATATTTT. As protein: CAWTAHLLISGLGGNTIYF.

CDR3 in amino acids: CASSIEGGRNQPQHF. The CDR3 DNA reads TGTGCCAGTAGTATAGAAGGGGGACGCAATCAGCCCCAGCATTTT. The chain couples TRBV19 to TRBJ1-5; D may be TRBD1 (6 bases). The CDR3 runs to 15 residues. CDR1 is LNHDA and CDR2 is SQIVND in the germline V gene (reference sequence). V lost 0 bases, J lost 2 bases, and 8 bases lay in between.

V gene TRBV6-4 combines with J gene TRBJ2-1; D remains ambiguous. The V gene's germline CDR1 is MRHNA and CDR2 SNTAGT. The CDR3 covers 13 residues. The V and J ends lost 5 bases and 0 bases respectively, with 5 bases between them. The CDR3 spells CASSNGSYNEQFF. The CDR3 DNA reads as TGTGCCAGCAGTAATGGCTCCTACAATGAGCAGTTCTTC.

This clone was detected only once. V and J are TRBV19 and TRBJ2-2, with D perhaps TRBD1 (6 bases). The V end lost 4 bases, the J end lost 4 bases, and 10 bases lay between the germline ends. Germline V gene lookup returns CDR1 LNHDA and CDR2 SQIVND (reference sequence). The length of the CDR3 is 14 residues. CDR3 in amino acids: CASSRGRATGELFF. The CDR3 DNA reads TGTGCCAGTAGTAGGGGGCGCGCCACCGGGGAGCTGTTTTTT. The full variable domain, with the rest looked up from reference TRBV19 and TRBJ2-2, is DGGITQSPKYLFRKEGQNVTLSCEQNLNHDAMYWYRQDPGQGLRLIYYSQIVNDFQKGDIAEGYSVSREKKESFPLTVTSAQKNPTAFYLCASSRGRATGELFFGEGSRLTVL.

The chain is built from TRBV7-8 and TRBJ2-3; either TRBD1 or TRBD2 may fit D (5 bases each). Per germline, CDR1 SGHVS and CDR2 FQNEAQ. CDR3 length: 13 residues. V was pared by 5 bases and J by 4 bases, with 10 bases between. CDR3: CASSPGLSDTQYF. The CDR3 DNA sequence: TGTGCCAGCAGCCCGGGGCTGTCAGATACGCAGTATTTT.

The V call is TRBV5-6, the J call TRBJ2-3; the match to TRBD1 covers 10 bases. V lost 3 bases and J lost 3; bases outside the gene matches: 1. In germline, CDR1 is SGHDT, CDR2 YYEEEE. The CDR3 runs to 14 residues. The CDR3 nucleotides are TGTGCCAGCAGCTGGGACAGGGGAACAGATACGCAGTATTTT. This translates into CASSWDRGTDTQYF.

The chain couples TRBV5-6 to TRBJ1-5; possibly TRBD1 for D (5 bases). Germline-derived CDR1 and CDR2 are SGHDT and YYEEEE. Trimming shortened V by 1 base and J by 7 bases, and 18 bases separated the two germline ends. The CDR3 length is 16 residues. CDR3 coding DNA: TGTGCCAGCAGCTTGTTCTCGGGAGGGGTTGAGCAGCCCCAGCATTTT. Translated, it gives CASSLFSGGVEQPQHF.

The chain employs TRBV7-3 and TRBJ2-2; D is unresolved. Germline lookup yields CDR1 SGHTA and CDR2 FQGTGA. This CDR3 has 16 residues. The V and J ends lost 2 bases and 0 bases respectively, with 10 bases between them. In nucleotides, the CDR3 is TGTGCCAGCAGCTTAGAGGCGCGCGCGAACACCGGGGAGCTGTTTTTT. Residues: CASSLEARANTGELFF.

The genes are TRBV28 and TRBJ1-1, with a weak D call TRBD1 (5 bases). The CDR3 has 14 amino acids. V lost 2 bases, J lost 4 bases, and 11 bases lay in between. CDR1 MDHEN and CDR2 SYDVKM come from the germline V gene. The CDR3 here is CASSLPPGTTEAFF. Written as DNA, the CDR3 is TGTGCCAGCAGTTTACCCCCAGGGACCACTGAAGCTTTCTTT.

The chain is built from TRBV2 and TRBJ2-2; 9 bases are shared with TRBD2. CDR1 and CDR2 (germline): SNHLY, FYNNEI. The trim removed 3 bases at V and 6 bases at J, leaving 5 bases unmatched. The CDR3 has 15 amino acids. CDR3 nucleotides: TGTGCCAGCAGTGAGGGACTAGCTATACCCGGGGAGCTGTTTTTT. Translation: CASSEGLAIPGELFF.

The chain employs TRBV5-1 and TRBJ2-3; TRBD1 agrees at 10 bases. Trimming at V came to 3 bases and at J to 6 bases, leaving 13 bases not matched to a gene. This CDR3 has 17 amino acids. Germline-derived CDR1 and CDR2 are SGHRS and YFSETQ. The CDR3 region has the DNA TGCGCCAGCAGCTCCCTCCCCGGGACAGGGGAAAGGGATACGCAGTATTTT. Its protein product is CASSSLPGTGERDTQYF. Using reference TRBV5-1 and TRBJ2-3 for the parts outside the CDR3, the full variable domain is KAGVTQTPRYLIKTRGQQVTLSCSPISGHRSVSWYQQTPGQGLQFLFEYFSETQRNKGNFPGRFSGRQFSNSRSEMNVSTLELGDSALYLCASSSLPGTGERDTQYFGPGTRLTVL.

The CDR3 DNA reads TGTGCCAGCTCCTCAGGTAAACTTCCAGGGTCCTACGAGCAGTACTTC. The encoded protein is CASSSGKLPGSYEQYF. This rearrangement joins TRBV11-3 to TRBJ2-7; D perhaps matches TRBD1 (5 bases). This CDR3 contains 16 residues. V was cut by 8 bases and J by 1 base, with 21 bases left in between. The germline V gene has CDR1 SGHNT and CDR2 YENEEA. The variable domain in full, with the rest retrieved from reference TRBV11-3 and TRBJ2-7, is EAGVVQSPRYKIIEKKQPVAFWCNPISGHNTLYWYLQNLGQGPELLIRYENEEAVDDSQLPKDRFSAERLKGVDSTLKIQPAELGDSAVYLCASSSGKLPGSYEQYFGPGTRLTVT.

The chain carries TRBV4-1 and TRBJ2-1; unclear D gene. The length of the CDR3 is 14 residues. Germline V lookup: CDR1 MGHRA, CDR2 YSYEKL. V was trimmed by 1 base and J by 8 bases, leaving 12 bases between them. The CDR3 is CASSQASIPHEQFF. As DNA, the CDR3 is TGCGCCAGCAGCCAAGCCTCCATCCCCCATGAGCAGTTCTTC.

The chain carries TRBV2 and TRBJ2-5; the D gene is possibly TRBD2 (5 bases). CDR3 size: 15 residues. V was shortened by 6 bases and J by 5 bases, with 19 bases between the two germline ends. Looked up from germline, CDR1 is SNHLY and CDR2 is FYNNEI. The CDR3 nucleotides read TGTGCCAGCAGCTTGGTATCCGGGGTTGGTGAGACCCAGTACTTC. Encoded protein: CASSLVSGVGETQYF.

V is TRBV6-1 and J is TRBJ1-4; D might be TRBD1 (6 bases). The germline V and J ends were trimmed by 6 bases and 8 bases, with 16 bases remaining between them. Per the germline V gene, CDR1 is MNHNS and CDR2 is SASEGT. The CDR3 runs 14 residues. This chain's CDR3 is CASRGWGAEEKLFF. CDR3 in DNA: TGTGCCAGCAGGGGGTGGGGGGCTGAAGAAAAACTGTTTTTT.

The chain joins TRBV6-1 to TRBJ1-5; no firm D call. Trimming removed 2 bases from V and 0 bases from J, with 8 bases in between. Germline V gene sequence: CDR1 MNHNS, CDR2 SASEGT. This CDR3 contains 15 residues. The CDR3 DNA reads TGTGCCAGCAGTGAAACGGTGAATAGCAATCAGCCCCAGCATTTT. The encoded protein is CASSETVNSNQPQHF.

The chain recombines TRBV5-1 with TRBJ2-3; TRBD1 or TRBD2 may be the D gene (5 bases each). With 8 bases removed from V and 0 bases from J, the gap between germline ends came to 13 bases. Germline CDR1 SGHRS, CDR2 YFSETQ. The CDR3 is made up of 14 amino acids. CDR3 region: CASSRDASTDTQYF. The CDR3 nucleotides are TGCGCCAGTAGTCGGGACGCTAGCACAGATACGCAGTATTTT. The full variable domain, with the rest looked up from reference TRBV5-1 and TRBJ2-3, is KAGVTQTPRYLIKTRGQQVTLSCSPISGHRSVSWYQQTPGQGLQFLFEYFSETQRNKGNFPGRFSGRQFSNSRSEMNVSTLELGDSALYLCASSRDASTDTQYFGPGTRLTVL.